This is a list of T cell receptor beta chains from one sample in a study of blood T cell repertoires in COVID-19. Generated by immunoSEQ multiplex PCR, the TCRdb table keeps only in-frame clones and is missing some. The sample has fewer than 75,000 clones; 70% to 90% are singletons. The specimen was peripheral blood. These receptors all come from a man aged 55 to 70 with active or convalescent COVID-19. The CDR3 runs from the conserved cysteine through the conserved F or W. A D gene is named only where the DNA matches it firmly. Clone size is given for some rows only: seen once, a few or many times, or a class if the clone is expanded.

j_call clone_size v_call cdr3_length d_call cdr3_nt cdr3_aa
TRBJ2-1 NA TRBV14 15 NA TGTGCCAGCAGCCAAGCGGGAGTCACCTACAATGAGCAGTTCTTC CASSQAGVTYNEQFF
TRBJ1-1 once TRBV9 13 NA TGTGCCAGCAGCGTTACAGTGAACACTGAAGCTTTCTTT CASSVTVNTEAFF
TRBJ1-1 NA TRBV9 14 NA TGTGCCAGCAGCCTTCGACCCGGGGGAACTGAAGCTTTCTTT CASSLRPGGTEAFF
TRBJ1-2 NA TRBV19 15 NA TGTGCCAGTAGTACATTGGGGGGGACTAACTATGGCTACACCTTC CASSTLGGTNYGYTF
TRBJ2-7 few TRBV5-4 17 TRBD2 TGTGCCAGCAGCTTAGGGTCTAGCGGGAGAGGCTCCTACGAGCAGTACTTC CASSLGSSGRGSYEQYF
TRBJ2-3 NA TRBV4-1 16 TRBD2 TGCGCCAGCAGCCAAGCGACTAGCGGGGGGTCAGATACGCAGTATTTT CASSQATSGGSDTQYF
TRBJ1-2 once TRBV25-1 12 TRBD1 TGTGCCAGCGGCGACAGGGGGGATGGCTACACCTTC CASGDRGDGYTF
TRBJ2-7 NA TRBV14 15 NA TGTGCCAGCAGCCGTCTGGGGCCAAGCTCCTACGAGCAGTACTTC CASSRLGPSSYEQYF
TRBJ1-2 NA TRBV6-2/TRBV6-3 15 TRBD1 TGTGCCAGCAGTTCACAGGGGGGAGATTACTATGGCTACACCTTC CASSSQGGDYYGYTF
TRBJ1-2 NA TRBV18 14 NA TGTGCCAGCTCAATGACAGAACTTAACTATGGCTACACCTTC CASSMTELNYGYTF
TRBJ2-1 NA TRBV14 13 NA TGTGCCAGCAGCCAAGATCAGGTTAGGGAGCAGTTCTTC CASSQDQVREQFF
TRBJ2-7 once TRBV19 15 TRBD2 TGTGCCAGTAGTATTGGGGGGGGAGCCTCCTACGAGCAGTACTTC CASSIGGGASYEQYF
TRBJ2-7 few TRBV5-1 13 NA TGCGCCAGCAGCTTGTCCGGGAACTACGAGCAGTACTTC CASSLSGNYEQYF
TRBJ1-1 few TRBV15 19 NA TGTGCCACCAGCAGAGATCTGTTAGCGGGTGGGCCTAAGAACACTGAAGCTTTCTTT CATSRDLLAGGPKNTEAFF
TRBJ2-2 NA TRBV5-1 15 NA TGCGCCAGCTTGGGAGGTACAGCGAACACCGGGGAGCTGTTTTTT CASLGGTANTGELFF
TRBJ2-5 NA TRBV19 14 NA TGTGCCAGTAGTATCGCAGGGAATCAAGAGACCCAGTACTTC CASSIAGNQETQYF
TRBJ1-5 NA TRBV28 16 TRBD1 TGTGCCAGCAGGACAGGGGGCCTTCTTTTAAATCAGCCCCAGCATTTT CASRTGGLLLNQPQHF
TRBJ2-2 NA TRBV3-1/TRBV3-2 16 NA TGTGCCAGCAGCCAAGATCGGCTAGCGCGGACCGGGGAGCTGTTTTTT CASSQDRLARTGELFF
TRBJ2-7 NA TRBV28 15 TRBD2 TGTGCCAGCAGTTTCCCTAGCGGGGTCTCCTACGAGCAGTACTTC CASSFPSGVSYEQYF
TRBJ2-5 NA TRBV29-1 14 TRBD1 TGCAGCGTTGAAGACCCCACAGGGGTGGAGACCCAGTACTTC CSVEDPTGVETQYF
TRBJ2-7 once TRBV11-2 14 NA TGTGCCAGCAGCCTAACCGCCGGTACCTACGAGCAGTACTTC CASSLTAGTYEQYF
TRBJ2-1 NA TRBV12-5 13 TRBD1 TGTGCTAGTGGCGGGACAGACTACAATGAGCAGTTCTTC CASGGTDYNEQFF
TRBJ2-6 once TRBV5-5 19 TRBD1 TGTGCCAGCAGCTTGGAGGCCGGACAGGGGGCACTTGGGGCCAACGTCCTGACTTTC CASSLEAGQGALGANVLTF
TRBJ1-5 NA TRBV2 13 NA TGTGCCAGCAATGACAGATACAATCAGCCCCAGCATTTT CASNDRYNQPQHF
TRBJ2-1 NA TRBV7-2 16 TRBD2 TGTGCCAGCAGCTCTACTAGCGGGGGGGCTGGACGATTACAGTTCTTC CASSSTSGGAGRLQFF
TRBJ2-3 NA TRBV15 16 NA TGTGCCACCAGCACCGCAGGTCGTAGTTTCGCAGATACGCAGTATTTT CATSTAGRSFADTQYF
TRBJ2-5 NA TRBV30 13 TRBD2 TGTGCCTGGGGACCGGCCGGGAGGGAGACCCAGTACTTC CAWGPAGRETQYF
TRBJ1-4 NA TRBV6-5 13 NA TGTGCCAGCAGCCGCGGGGGCCTGGAAAAACTGTTTTTT CASSRGGLEKLFF
TRBJ1-1 NA TRBV7-2 15 TRBD1 TGTGCCAGCAGCTTAGCGGGACAGATAAACACTGAAGCTTTCTTT CASSLAGQINTEAFF
TRBJ2-7 NA TRBV3-1/TRBV3-2 15 TRBD1 TGTGCCAGCAGCCAAGTGGACAGGCAAAACTACGAGCAGTACTTC CASSQVDRQNYEQYF
TRBJ2-2 NA TRBV6-5 14 NA TGTGCCAGCAGCGACGGGTCGGTCACCGGGGAGCTGTTTTTT CASSDGSVTGELFF
TRBJ2-7 few TRBV5-8 15 NA TGTGCCAGCAGCCAACACAGGGTTCTATCCTACGAGCAGTACTTC CASSQHRVLSYEQYF
TRBJ1-2 NA TRBV2 16 NA TGTGCCAGCAGTGAAGCCGGGGGGGAAGGTTTCTATGGCTACACCTTC CASSEAGGEGFYGYTF
TRBJ2-2 NA TRBV3-1/TRBV3-2 15 NA TGTGCCAGCAGCCTAGGCGGAGCGAACACCGGGGAGCTGTTTTTT CASSLGGANTGELFF
TRBJ1-2 NA TRBV18 14 NA TGTGCCAGCTCACCACCGACAGAAACCTATGGCTACACCTTC CASSPPTETYGYTF
TRBJ2-7 NA TRBV19 15 TRBD2 TGTGCCAGTAGCAAGCTAGCGGGGGACACCTACGAGCAGTACTTC CASSKLAGDTYEQYF
TRBJ1-1 NA TRBV6-5 13 TRBD1 TGTGCCAGCACCTGGACAGGGAAGACTGAAGCTTTCTTT CASTWTGKTEAFF
TRBJ2-5 NA TRBV29-1 12 NA TGCAGCGTTGATCCGGGTCAAGAGACCCAGTACTTC CSVDPGQETQYF
TRBJ1-4 NA TRBV15 16 TRBD1 TGTGCCACCAGCAGGACAGGGTCTAGGGGTAATGAAAAACTGTTTTTT CATSRTGSRGNEKLFF
TRBJ1-2 NA TRBV6-5 15 NA TGTGCCAGCAGCATCTCCGGACTGACCTATTATGGCTACACCTTC CASSISGLTYYGYTF
TRBJ1-2 NA TRBV5-1 14 NA TGCGCCAGCAGCTTGATGCCAGACACCAATGGCTACACCTTC CASSLMPDTNGYTF
TRBJ2-5 NA TRBV5-8 16 TRBD2 TGTGCCAGCAGCTTGGGGCTAGCGGGGACTCCAGAGACCCAGTACTTC CASSLGLAGTPETQYF